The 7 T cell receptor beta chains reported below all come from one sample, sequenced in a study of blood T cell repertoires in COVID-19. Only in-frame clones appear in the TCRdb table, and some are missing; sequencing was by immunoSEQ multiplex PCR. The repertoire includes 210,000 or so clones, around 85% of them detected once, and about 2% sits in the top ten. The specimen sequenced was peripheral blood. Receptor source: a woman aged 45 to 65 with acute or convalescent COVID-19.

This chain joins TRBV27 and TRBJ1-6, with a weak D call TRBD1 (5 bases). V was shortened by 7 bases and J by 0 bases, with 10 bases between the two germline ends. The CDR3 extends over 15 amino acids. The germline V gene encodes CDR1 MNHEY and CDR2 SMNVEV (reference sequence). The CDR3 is CASTGGGSYNSPLHF. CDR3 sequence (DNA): TGTGCCAGCACCGGGGGGGGCTCCTATAATTCACCCCTCCACTTT.

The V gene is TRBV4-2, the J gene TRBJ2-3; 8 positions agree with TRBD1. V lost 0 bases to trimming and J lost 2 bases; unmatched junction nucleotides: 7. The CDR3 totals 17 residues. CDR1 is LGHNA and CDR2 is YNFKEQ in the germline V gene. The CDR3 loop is CASSQDRGRGATDTQYF. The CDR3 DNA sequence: TGTGCCAGCAGCCAAGACAGGGGGCGAGGGGCCACAGATACGCAGTATTTT.

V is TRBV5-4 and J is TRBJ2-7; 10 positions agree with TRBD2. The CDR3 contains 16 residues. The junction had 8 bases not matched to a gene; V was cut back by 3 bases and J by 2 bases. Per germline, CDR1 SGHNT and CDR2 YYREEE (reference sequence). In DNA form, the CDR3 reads TGTGCCAGCAGCTGGGGTGCTAGCGGGGGACCCTACGAGCAGTACTTC. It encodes CASSWGASGGPYEQYF. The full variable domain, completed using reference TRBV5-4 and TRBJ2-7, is ETGVTQSPTHLIKTRGQQVTLRCSSQSGHNTVSWYQQALGQGPQFIFQYYREEENGRGNFPPRFSGLQFPNYSSELNVNALELDDSALYLCASSWGASGGPYEQYFGPGTRLTVT.

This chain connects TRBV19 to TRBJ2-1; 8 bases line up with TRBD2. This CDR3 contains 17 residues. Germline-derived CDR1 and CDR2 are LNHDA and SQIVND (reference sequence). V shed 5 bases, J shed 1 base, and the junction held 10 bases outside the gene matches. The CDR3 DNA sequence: TGTGCCAGTAGTGCCCTAGGCGCGGGAGGTTCCTACAATGAGCAGTTCTTC. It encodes CASSALGAGGSYNEQFF.

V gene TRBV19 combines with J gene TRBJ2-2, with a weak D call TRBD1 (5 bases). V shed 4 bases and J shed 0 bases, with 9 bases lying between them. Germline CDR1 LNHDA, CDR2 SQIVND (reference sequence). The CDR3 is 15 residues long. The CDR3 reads CASSRTTANTGELFF. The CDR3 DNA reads TGTGCCAGTAGTAGGACGACAGCGAACACCGGGGAGCTGTTTTTT. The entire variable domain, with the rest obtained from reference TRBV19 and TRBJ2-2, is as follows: DGGITQSPKYLFRKEGQNVTLSCEQNLNHDAMYWYRQDPGQGLRLIYYSQIVNDFQKGDIAEGYSVSREKKESFPLTVTSAQKNPTAFYLCASSRTTANTGELFFGEGSRLTVL.

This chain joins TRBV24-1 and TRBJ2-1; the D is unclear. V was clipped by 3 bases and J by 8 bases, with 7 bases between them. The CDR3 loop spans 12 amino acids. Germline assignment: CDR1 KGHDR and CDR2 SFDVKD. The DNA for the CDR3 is TGTGCCACCAGTGATCGAGGTGATGAGCAGTTCTTC. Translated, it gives CATSDRGDEQFF.

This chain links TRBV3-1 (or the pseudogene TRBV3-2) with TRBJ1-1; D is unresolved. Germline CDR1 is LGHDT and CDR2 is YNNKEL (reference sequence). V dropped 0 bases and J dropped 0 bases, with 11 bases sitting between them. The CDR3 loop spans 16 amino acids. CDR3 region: CASSQEPGRMNTEAFF. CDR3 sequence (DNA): TGTGCCAGCAGCCAAGAGCCGGGGAGGATGAACACTGAAGCTTTCTTT.